The T cell receptor beta chain described here comes from a study of blood T cell repertoires in COVID-19. Study at large: The origin of the acute and convalescent COVID-19 samples was the United States, Italy and Spain. T cells, B-cell-depleted T cells, or PBMCs provided the cDNA or gDNA that served as material.

The Seattle patients joined while their infection was active and were tracked longitudinally afterward. Germline V gives CDR1 LNHDA, CDR2 SQIVND (reference sequence). CDR3 length: 18 amino acids. Unmatched junction bases numbered 8, after V lost 1 base and J lost 1 base. Repertoires were generated with immunoSEQ multiplex PCR, while TCRdb's copy carries only in-frame clones and drops some. The sample has 250,000 or so clones, around 90% seen once. Source material: peripheral blood. The receptor comes from a man younger than 45 with COVID-19, enrolled during active disease. The rearrangement links TRBV19 to TRBJ1-5; TRBD1 matches at 9 bases. The CDR3 loop reads CASSIVGLGQGSNQPQHF. CDR3 nucleotides: TGTGCCAGTAGTATAGTGGGACTCGGACAGGGGAGCAATCAGCCCCAGCATTTT. The full variable domain, in which reference TRBV19 and TRBJ1-5 provide the parts outside the CDR3, is DGGITQSPKYLFRKEGQNVTLSCEQNLNHDAMYWYRQDPGQGLRLIYYSQIVNDFQKGDIAEGYSVSREKKESFPLTVTSAQKNPTAFYLCASSIVGLGQGSNQPQHFGDGTRLSIL.